This TCR beta chain was sequenced in a study of T cell clonotyping in hematopoietic cell transplantation. Study-wide points: No sorting was done, leaving CD4 and CD8 contributions mixed.

Germline V gene sequence: CDR1 SQVTM, CDR2 ANQGSEA. This CDR3 has 16 residues. Losses at the gene ends were 4 bases for V and 1 base for J; bases not matched to a gene: 9. About this clone itself: Its antigen is unknown.

The assay was immunoSEQ multiplex PCR, and TCRdb's table has in-frame clones only and misses some. The table has over 10,000 clones, 40% to 60% seen once. The specimen sequenced was peripheral blood mononuclear cells. This chain connects TRBV29-1 to TRBJ1-2, with TRBD1 matching 10 bases. This receptor was taken from a man aged 50 to 59 in good health. Some clones in this sample may be carry-over from other donors' samples. The CDR3, as DNA: TGCAGCGTTGGATCCGGGACAGGGGATTTTAACTATGGCTACACCTTC. It translates to CSVGSGTGDFNYGYTF.